The 18 T cell receptor beta chains given below trace back to one sample, sequenced in a study of shared clonotypes between healthy human individuals (dated by TCRdb to 2018 to 2020). Preparation of the library involved the immunoSEQ multiplex PCR assay. The table was pulled from immuneACCESS by TCRdb, which kept in-frame rearrangements only. Such tables lose some clones; where checked, under half of the loss comes from unresolved V genes, and the rest has no known cause. In this sample the table shows 780,000 or so clones, 72% of which occur a single time. The ten most abundant clones make up about 1.8% of the sample. Sequencing input: memory CD4+ T cells sorted from blood. Taken with the paper, the label for cell subset or site translates to: CD45RA-negative fraction. Receptor source: a woman aged 30 to 39 in good health.

This clone has just a few counts. The rearrangement uses TRBV5-1 and TRBJ1-4; D is possibly TRBD1 (5 bases). V was pared by 0 bases and J by 8 bases, with 17 bases between. CDR3 size: 16 residues. Germline V gene sequence: CDR1 SGHRS, CDR2 YFSETQ. CDR3 residues: CASSLAGSPGGEKLFF. In DNA form, the CDR3 reads TGCGCCAGCAGCTTGGCCGGGTCCCCTGGGGGAGAAAAACTGTTTTTT.

This clone was seen a handful of times. V gene TRBV28 combines with J gene TRBJ2-7; 9 bases are a match to TRBD1. In germline, CDR1 is MDHEN, CDR2 SYDVKM. The CDR3 runs 13 residues. V lost 7 bases to trimming and J lost 2 bases; unmatched junction nucleotides: 3. The DNA of the CDR3 is TGTGCCAGCACACAGGGGGCTACCTACGAGCAGTACTTC. This gives the protein CASTQGATYEQYF.

This chain joins TRBV11-2 and TRBJ1-1; 10 positions agree with TRBD1. This CDR3 spans 17 amino acids. The junction had 10 bases not matched to a gene; V was cut back by 4 bases and J by 2 bases. Germline V gives CDR1 SGHAT, CDR2 FQNNGV. This chain's CDR3 is CASSSTRDRGSNTEAFF. Written as DNA, the CDR3 is TGTGCCAGCAGCTCAACCCGGGACAGGGGCTCAAACACTGAAGCTTTCTTT.

The rearrangement links TRBV28 to TRBJ2-5; 9 nucleotides match TRBD2. With 7 bases clipped from V and 5 bases from J, the junction kept 11 bases outside the gene matches. Germline lookup yields CDR1 MDHEN and CDR2 SYDVKM. This CDR3 contains 15 residues. The CDR3: CASTLGASGKETQYF. For the CDR3, the DNA is TGTGCCAGCACCCTGGGGGCTAGCGGGAAGGAGACCCAGTACTTC.

This chain links TRBV7-9 with TRBJ1-4; 9 nucleotides line up with TRBD1. In germline, CDR1 is SEHNR, CDR2 FQNEAQ (reference sequence). The CDR3 has 15 amino acids. V dropped 4 bases and J dropped 4; count of bases not matched to a gene: 4. The CDR3 DNA sequence: TGTGCCAGCAGCTCCCCGGGACAGGGTAATGAAAAACTGTTTTTT. Protein product: CASSSPGQGNEKLFF.

The chain is built from TRBV5-1 and TRBJ2-7; D is perhaps TRBD2 (5 bases). CDR3 length: 14 amino acids. V was clipped by 6 bases and J by 3 bases, with 16 bases between them. Per germline, CDR1 SGHRS and CDR2 YFSETQ. CDR3 amino acids: CASTLSPRDYEQYF. CDR3 nucleotide sequence: TGCGCCAGCACCCTGTCCCCTCGGGACTACGAGCAGTACTTC.

The V call is TRBV7-2, the J call TRBJ2-1; D gene unclear. The CDR3 spans 12 residues. Germline values: CDR1 SGHTA, CDR2 FQGNSA. Trimming removed 2 bases at V and 7 bases at J, with 6 bases between. CDR3 loop: CASSLMGNEQFF. CDR3 bases: TGTGCCAGCAGCTTAATGGGGAATGAGCAGTTCTTC.

As concerns this clone: A read error may explain this, as a much larger clone is one base away. V usage is TRBV4-1 and J usage is TRBJ2-7; TRBD2 matches at 9 bases. CDR3 size: 18 residues. Trimming cost V 7 bases and J 5 bases; bases outside gene matches: 21. Germline CDR1 is MGHRA and CDR2 is YSYEKL. The CDR3 DNA sequence: TGCGCCAGCAACCAGAGCGTTGTTATCCTAGCGGGATTTGACGAGCAGTACTTC. As protein: CASNQSVVILAGFDEQYF.

The CDR3 sequence: CSGSSGANTGELFF. CDR3 nucleotide sequence: TGCAGCGGATCTAGCGGGGCGAACACCGGGGAGCTGTTTTTT. The chain uses TRBV29-1 and TRBJ2-2; 9 bases are a match to TRBD2. The germline gives CDR1 SQVTM, CDR2 ANQGSEA. V dropped 7 bases and J dropped 0; count of bases not matched to a gene: 3. The CDR3 covers 14 residues.

The chain employs TRBV18 and TRBJ2-7, with D unclear. Germline V gene lookup returns CDR1 KGHSH and CDR2 LQKENI. The ends were cut back, 6 bases at V and 5 bases at J, with 8 bases in the middle. The CDR3 length is 11 residues. For the CDR3, the DNA is TGTGCCAGCTCCCTAAACCACGAGCAGTACTTC. Translation gives CASSLNHEQYF.

CDR3 DNA sequence: TGTGCCAGCAGTTTGTGGACAGGGCGGGGAACAACTAATGAAAAACTGTTTTTT. Protein: CASSLWTGRGTTNEKLFF. The chain is built from TRBV28 and TRBJ1-4, with TRBD1 identical over 8 bases. The CDR3 is 18 amino acids. Germline V gene lookup returns CDR1 MDHEN and CDR2 SYDVKM. After removal of 3 bases from V and 0 bases from J, the junction contained 9 bases not matched to a gene. Filled out from reference TRBV28 and TRBJ1-4, the complete variable domain reads DVKVTQSSRYLVKRTGEKVFLECVQDMDHENMFWYRQDPGLGLRLIYFSYDVKMKEKGDIPEGYSVSREKKERFSLILESASTNQTSMYLCASSLWTGRGTTNEKLFFGSGTQLSVL.

The chain has TRBV28 and TRBJ1-1; 9 bases line up with TRBD1. The junction had 6 bases not matched to a gene; V was cut back by 5 bases and J by 5 bases. This CDR3 has 14 residues. CDR1 and CDR2 (germline): MDHEN, SYDVKM. CDR3 nucleotides: TGTGCCAGCAGTACCGGACAGGGGACAACTGAAGCTTTCTTT. Amino acid sequence: CASSTGQGTTEAFF. Supplemented by reference TRBV28 and TRBJ1-1, the full variable domain reads DVKVTQSSRYLVKRTGEKVFLECVQDMDHENMFWYRQDPGLGLRLIYFSYDVKMKEKGDIPEGYSVSREKKERFSLILESASTNQTSMYLCASSTGQGTTEAFFGQGTRLTVV.

Concerning this clone: A much larger clonotype is one base distant, so this may be a read error. The chain combines TRBV7-9 with TRBJ2-7; 11 bases match TRBD2. Germline CDR1 reads SEHNR; CDR2 reads FQNEAQ (reference sequence). Germline trimming cut 4 bases from V and 3 bases from J; bases unmatched to any gene: 5. The CDR3 contains 15 residues. For the CDR3, the DNA is TGTGCCAGCAGCTCTGGGACTAGCGGACACTACGAGCAGTACTTC. It yields the protein CASSSGTSGHYEQYF.

This clone appeared a few times. The J gene is TRBJ2-1, the V gene TRBV15, with 7 bases aligning to TRBD2. Germline CDR1 and CDR2: LNHNV and YYDKDF (reference sequence). The CDR3 spans 16 residues. After removal of 1 base from V and 5 bases from J, the junction contained 8 bases not matched to a gene. The CDR3 nucleotides read TGTGCCACCAGCAGAGCAGGCGGGAGAGTCCACAATGAGCAGTTCTTC. This encodes CATSRAGGRVHNEQFF. Using reference TRBV15 and TRBJ2-1 for the parts outside the CDR3, the full variable domain is DAMVIQNPRYQVTQFGKPVTLSCSQTLNHNVMYWYQQKSSQAPKLLFHYYDKDFNNEADTPDNFQSRRPNTSFCFLDIRSPGLGDTAMYLCATSRAGGRVHNEQFFGPGTRLTVL.

The chain uses TRBV12-1 and TRBJ2-7; the table's D call of TRBD2 was not tested on the DNA. TRBV12-1 is deemed a pseudogene. The CDR3 contains 14 residues. The CDR3 sequence is CASSWGLRTLKQYF. The DNA for the CDR3 is TGTGCCAGCAGCTGGGGACTGAGGACTTTGAAGCAGTACTTC.

The V call is TRBV7-6, the J call TRBJ2-6; maybe TRBD1 (5 bases). With 4 bases removed from V and 1 base from J, the gap between germline ends came to 17 bases. CDR1 is SGHVS and CDR2 is FNYEAQ in the germline V gene. The CDR3 covers 18 residues. The CDR3 coding sequence is TGTGCCAGCAGCTCGAGGTGGGGCAGGGATTCTGGGGCCAACGTCCTGACTTTC. Translating gives CASSSRWGRDSGANVLTF.

The CDR3 DNA sequence: TGTGCCAGCAGCTTAGGTAGCGGGAGTTACAATGAGCAGTTCTTC. It yields the protein CASSLGSGSYNEQFF. The rearrangement joins TRBV5-6 to TRBJ2-1, with 9 bases matching TRBD2. This CDR3 region has 15 residues. J was trimmed by 4 bases and V by 2 bases; bases with no gene match: 4. CDR1 SGHDT and CDR2 YYEEEE come from the germline V gene.

The J gene is TRBJ2-7, the V gene TRBV30; TRBD1 agrees at 8 bases. The germline V gene has CDR1 GTSNPN and CDR2 SVGIG (reference sequence). J was trimmed by 8 bases and V by 5 bases; bases with no gene match: 8. The CDR3 runs 12 residues. CDR3 in DNA: TGTGCCTGGGGGGGGACAGGCCTCAAGCAGTACTTC. It yields the protein CAWGGTGLKQYF.